This T cell receptor beta chain was sequenced in a study of T-cell reconstitution after alpha-beta-depleted transplantation in children. General study points: The main origin of T-cell counts and diversity one year after transplant was newly produced T cells. Expanded graft clones numbering several hundred reportedly gave rise to alpha-beta T cells about two months after transplant.

Construction of the TCRbeta library involved unique molecular identifiers. TCRdb ran MiXCR on the PCR reads and lists one entry per CDR3 protein. The data hold 450,000 to 600,000 distinct CDR3 sequences, with over 10% observed a single time. The V and J ends lost 2 bases and 10 bases, in that order; junction bases with no gene match: 6. Germline CDR1 reads SGHTA; CDR2 reads FQGTGA. This CDR3 has 14 residues. This clonotype was counted between two and nine times. No antigen is known for it. The material was PBMCs, mostly from graft donor cells, obtained 360 days after TCRalphabeta/CD19-depleted stem cell transplant. This TCR was sampled from a male patient younger than 18 who had a stem cell transplant for acute myeloid leukemia, so the T cells may come from the graft donor. J is TRBJ2-1 and V is TRBV7-3; 9 bases align to TRBD2. The CDR3 loop is CASSLESAGGEQFF. CDR3 bases: TGTGCCAGCAGCTTAGAATCGGCGGGGGGGGAGCAGTTCTTC.